The 19 T cell receptor beta chains below were found in one sample sequenced in a study of blood T cell repertoires in COVID-19. TCRdb keeps only in-frame clones here, not all; method: immunoSEQ multiplex PCR. This sample has tens of thousands of clones, with around three quarters found just once. The sequenced sample consisted of peripheral blood. The source is a man aged 60 to 75 with active or convalescent COVID-19.

The chain carries TRBV12-2 and TRBJ2-1; the D call of TRBD2 is as the table states it, not checked on the DNA. TRBV12-2 is flagged as a pseudogene. This CDR3 is 16 amino acids long. DNA for the CDR3: TGTGCAAGTCGCTTAGAGGGAGGGGACGGATACAATGAGCAGTTCTTC. This encodes CASRLEGGDGYNEQFF.

The V call is TRBV6-5, the J call TRBJ2-7; tentative D call: TRBD1 (5 bases). V was trimmed by 8 bases and J by 2 bases, leaving 19 bases between them. Per the germline V gene, CDR1 is MNHEY and CDR2 is SVGAGI. The CDR3 spans 15 residues. CDR3 protein: CASDSPSGGAYEQYF. CDR3 nucleotide sequence: TGTGCCAGCGACAGCCCCTCAGGTGGAGCCTACGAGCAGTACTTC.

The rearrangement links TRBV5-1 to TRBJ2-1, with TRBD1 as a possible D gene (5 bases). Germline CDR1 is SGHRS and CDR2 is YFSETQ. V shed 7 bases and J shed 5 bases, with 22 bases lying between them. The CDR3 is 16 residues long. The CDR3 reads CASDSLPPASDNEQFF. CDR3 sequence (DNA): TGCGCCAGCGACAGCCTGCCGCCCGCTTCTGACAATGAGCAGTTCTTC.

This chain links TRBV12-3 or TRBV12-4 with TRBJ1-1; 8 bases are a match to TRBD1. This CDR3 contains 13 residues. The J segment lost 1 base and the V segment lost 6 bases, leaving 1 base of the junction unmatched. The CDR3 loop is CASRTGGNTEAFF. Written as DNA, the CDR3 is TGTGCCAGCAGAACAGGGGGGAACACTGAAGCTTTCTTT.

The gene calls are TRBV28 and TRBJ1-5; D remains unclear. The CDR3 sequence is 15 residues long. Germline CDR1 reads MDHEN; CDR2 reads SYDVKM. V was clipped by 5 bases and J by 4 bases, with 15 bases between them. The CDR3 sequence: CASSAEQILNQPQHF. In DNA form, the CDR3 reads TGTGCCAGCAGTGCCGAACAGATATTAAATCAGCCCCAGCATTTT. The full variable domain, in which reference TRBV28 and TRBJ1-5 provide the parts outside the CDR3, is DVKVTQSSRYLVKRTGEKVFLECVQDMDHENMFWYRQDPGLGLRLIYFSYDVKMKEKGDIPEGYSVSREKKERFSLILESASTNQTSMYLCASSAEQILNQPQHFGDGTRLSIL.

The chain links TRBV7-8 to TRBJ2-5, with TRBD2 matching 7 bases. Germline CDR1 is SGHVS and CDR2 is FQNEAQ. This CDR3 is 14 amino acids long. Losses at the gene ends were 1 base for V and 7 bases for J; bases not matched to a gene: 6. In nucleotides, the CDR3 is TGTGCCAGCAGCTTAGAGGCGGGGGTAGTGACCCAGTACTTC. It is translated as CASSLEAGVVTQYF.

V usage is TRBV7-2 and J usage is TRBJ2-3; 10 positions agree with TRBD2. V lost 5 bases, J lost 4 bases, and 3 bases stayed unmatched. Germline V gene data show CDR1 as SGHTA and CDR2 as FQGNSA. The CDR3 runs to 14 residues. In nucleotides, the CDR3 is TGTGCCAGCAGCCGGACTAGCGGCTCAGATACGCAGTATTTT. Amino acid sequence: CASSRTSGSDTQYF.

A few counts support this clone. The sample has other DNA sequences that encode this CDR3 too. This chain joins TRBV3-1 (or the pseudogene TRBV3-2) and TRBJ2-2; 9 bases are a match to TRBD2. This CDR3 comprises 16 residues. After removal of 0 bases from V and 1 base from J, the junction contained 0 bases not matched to a gene. Germline V gives CDR1 LGHDT, CDR2 YNNKEL (reference sequence). The CDR3 here is CASSQELAGNTGELFF. The CDR3 DNA reads as TGTGCCAGCAGCCAAGAACTAGCGGGGAACACCGGGGAGCTGTTTTTT.

The chain has TRBV10-3 and TRBJ1-5, with D perhaps TRBD1 (5 bases). There are 14 residues in the CDR3. Deletions cut 3 bases from V and 4 bases from J, with 10 bases between. Germline V CDR1 and CDR2: ENHRY, SYGVKD. For the CDR3, the DNA is TGTGCCATCAGTGAACCGGACAAAAATCAGCCCCAGCATTTT. This translates into CAISEPDKNQPQHF.

The chain links TRBV18 to TRBJ2-1; a weak D match, TRBD1 (6 bases). Germline CDR1 and CDR2: KGHSH and LQKENI. The CDR3 covers 12 residues. Trimming took off 6 bases at V and 9 bases at J, with 12 bases between the two ends. The CDR3 DNA is TGTGCCAGCTCGCTCAACAGGGTTGAGCAGTTCTTC. It specifies CASSLNRVEQFF.

The chain has TRBV12-3 or TRBV12-4 and TRBJ1-2, with 9 bases fitting TRBD1. The CDR3 length is 13 residues. With V trimmed by 2 bases and J by 13 bases, 8 bases remained unmatched. The CDR3 protein is CASSLILGTGCTF. CDR3 coding DNA: TGTGCCAGCAGTTTAATACTAGGGACAGGGTGCACCTTC.

V is TRBV28 and J is TRBJ1-2, with D possibly being TRBD1 (6 bases). V was clipped by 3 bases and J by 8 bases, with 16 bases between them. The CDR3 contains 14 residues. Germline CDR1 MDHEN, CDR2 SYDVKM. CDR3 DNA sequence: TGTGCCAGCAGTTTGGGACACCGGACGGGAGGCTACACCTTC. It translates to CASSLGHRTGGYTF.

The chain combines TRBV7-6 with TRBJ1-6; D is ambiguous. The CDR3 contains 15 residues. The V gene's germline CDR1 is SGHVS and CDR2 FNYEAQ. The ends were cut back, 5 bases at V and 5 bases at J, with 13 bases in the middle. Written as DNA, the CDR3 is TGTGCCAGCAGCCGAACGGGGAGGCATAATTCACCCCTCCACTTT. Translation: CASSRTGRHNSPLHF.

The V gene is TRBV6-5, the J gene TRBJ2-7, with TRBD1 matching over 8 bases. CDR3 length equals 13 residues. Germline trimming cut 8 bases from V and 6 bases from J; bases unmatched to any gene: 9. In germline, CDR1 is MNHEY, CDR2 SVGAGI. The CDR3 region is CASLEQGVTEQYF. CDR3 DNA sequence: TGTGCCAGCTTGGAACAGGGGGTTACCGAGCAGTACTTC.

The rearrangement links TRBV5-4 to TRBJ2-7, with 9 bases identical to TRBD2. This CDR3 is built from 15 residues. Trimming removed 4 bases from V and 7 bases from J; junction bases left unmatched: 12. Looked up from germline, CDR1 is SGHNT and CDR2 is YYREEE (reference sequence). The CDR3 DNA is TGTGCCAGCAGCCCCCGGGGCGGGGGGGCCGGGGAGCAGTACTTC. Protein sequence: CASSPRGGGAGEQYF.

The J gene is TRBJ2-5, the V gene TRBV2; TRBD2 aligns across 8 bases. The CDR3 runs 13 residues. After removal of 8 bases from V and 0 bases from J, the junction contained 2 bases not matched to a gene. The V gene's germline CDR1 is SNHLY and CDR2 FYNNEI. CDR3: CASGRGDQETQYF. The CDR3, as DNA: TGTGCCAGCGGGCGGGGGGACCAAGAGACCCAGTACTTC.

The chain joins TRBV18 to TRBJ2-7, with 11 bases aligning to TRBD2. Germline CDR1 KGHSH, CDR2 LQKENI. V lost 3 bases and J lost 1; bases outside the gene matches: 5. This CDR3 region has 16 residues. The DNA of the CDR3 is TGTGCCAGCTCACCGGAGGGACTAGCGGAATCCTACGAGCAGTACTTC. It is translated as CASSPEGLAESYEQYF.

The chain uses TRBV2 and TRBJ2-5; D uncertain. Germline values: CDR1 SNHLY, CDR2 FYNNEI. This CDR3 is built from 12 residues. Trimming cost V 6 bases and J 4 bases, with 9 bases left between them. CDR3 sequence: CASSPVRETQYF. The CDR3 bases are TGTGCCAGCAGCCCAGTAAGAGAGACCCAGTACTTC.

The V gene is TRBV19, the J gene TRBJ1-5; possibly TRBD1 for D (6 bases). CDR3 length: 14 residues. CDR1 and CDR2 from the germline V gene are LNHDA and SQIVND (reference sequence). V shed 3 bases and J shed 8 bases, with 14 bases lying between them. Here the CDR3 reads CASSMGQGREPQHF. The CDR3 nucleotides are TGTGCCAGTAGTATGGGACAAGGGCGGGAGCCCCAGCATTTT. Combining the CDR3 with reference TRBV19 and TRBJ1-5 gives the whole variable domain DGGITQSPKYLFRKEGQNVTLSCEQNLNHDAMYWYRQDPGQGLRLIYYSQIVNDFQKGDIAEGYSVSREKKESFPLTVTSAQKNPTAFYLCASSMGQGREPQHFGDGTRLSIL.